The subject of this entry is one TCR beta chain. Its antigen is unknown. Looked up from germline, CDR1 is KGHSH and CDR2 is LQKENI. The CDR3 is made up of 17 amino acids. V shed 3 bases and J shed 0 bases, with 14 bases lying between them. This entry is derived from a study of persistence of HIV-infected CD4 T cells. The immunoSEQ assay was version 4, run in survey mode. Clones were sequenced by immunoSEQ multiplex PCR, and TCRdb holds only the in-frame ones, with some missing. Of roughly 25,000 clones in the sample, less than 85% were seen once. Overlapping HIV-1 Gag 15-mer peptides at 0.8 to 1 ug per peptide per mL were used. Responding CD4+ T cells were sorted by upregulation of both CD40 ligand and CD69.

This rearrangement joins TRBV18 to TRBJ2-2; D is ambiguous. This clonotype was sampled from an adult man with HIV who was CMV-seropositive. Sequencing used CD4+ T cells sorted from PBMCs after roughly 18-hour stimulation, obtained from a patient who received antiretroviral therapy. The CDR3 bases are TGTGCCAGCTCACCTACCCCACCGACTGCGAACACCGGGGAGCTGTTTTTT. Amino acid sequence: CASSPTPPTANTGELFF. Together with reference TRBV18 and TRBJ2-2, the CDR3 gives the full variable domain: NAGVMQNPRHLVRRRGQEARLRCSPMKGHSHVYWYRQLPEEGLKFMVYLQKENIIDESGMPKERFSAEFPKEGPSILRIQQVVRGDSAAYFCASSPTPPTANTGELFFGEGSRLTVL.